This T cell receptor (delta chain) appears in the sequencing data of a study of gamma-delta chains in newborns, infants, children (dated by TCRdb to between 2017 and 2020). Background for the entire study: According to the study title, microbial exposure causes polyclonal expansion of innate gammadelta T cells right after birth. How innate gammadelta T cell populations in human newborns were shaped by microbial exposure immediately after birth was investigated in the study.

This clone showed up just a few times. This receptor's antigen is unknown. No base quality information exists; no much larger clone differs at one position. The junction shows trimming of 0 bases on V and 0 bases on J, and the gene matches do not reach 8 bases of it. The CDR3 holds 17 amino acids from the cysteine to the phenylalanine. The CDR3 DNA has 51 bases and is translated from base 1. As encoded in the germline V gene, CDR1 is GEAIGNYY while CDR2 is EKD. Sequencer: Illumina MiSeq. After TCRdb called clones again from the public reads with CATT, rows with identical DNA were merged. This sample has around 4,000 delta-chain clones in its table, and less than 40% of those were observed once. In total, the top ten clones hold roughly 13% of the sample.

In this chain, TRDV2 is recombined with TRDJ1, with 8 bases aligning to TRDD3. Sequenced: blood. The sequence was obtained from a child who received the measles vaccine. This receptor has the CDR3 CACDTLGENTYTDKLIF. The nucleotide sequence is TGTGCCTGTGACACCCTGGGGGAAAATACGTACACCGATAAACTCATCTTT.